This T cell receptor beta chain derives from a study of T cell repertoires in cytomegalovirus infection. As for the study in general: CMV infection and matching HLA type were both indicated by public TCR beta signatures.

The sample holds many counts of this clonotype. The antigen is not known. Study-wide results and caveats: The study identified carriers of CMV plus the relevant HLA from cumulative public TCR beta family frequency.

In TCRdb, the reads were re-called with MiXCR into one record per CDR3 protein. The repertoire has under 800,000 distinct CDR3 sequences, approximately 25% of them found once; the top ten carry approximately 8.2%. CDR1 and CDR2 from the germline V gene are LGHNT and FRNRAP. This CDR3 comprises 14 residues. V gave up 5 bases and J gave up 4 bases, with 9 bases separating them. The receptor comes from a human donor in good health (CMV status not recorded). Some clones in this sample may be carry-over from other donors' samples. The J gene is TRBJ2-6, the V gene TRBV12-5; no clear D. Sequencing was performed on CD8+ T cells from PBMCs. The CDR3 spells CASGPSPGANVLTF. The CDR3 DNA follows: TGTGCTAGTGGTCCATCTCCGGGGGCCAACGTCCTGACTTTC.